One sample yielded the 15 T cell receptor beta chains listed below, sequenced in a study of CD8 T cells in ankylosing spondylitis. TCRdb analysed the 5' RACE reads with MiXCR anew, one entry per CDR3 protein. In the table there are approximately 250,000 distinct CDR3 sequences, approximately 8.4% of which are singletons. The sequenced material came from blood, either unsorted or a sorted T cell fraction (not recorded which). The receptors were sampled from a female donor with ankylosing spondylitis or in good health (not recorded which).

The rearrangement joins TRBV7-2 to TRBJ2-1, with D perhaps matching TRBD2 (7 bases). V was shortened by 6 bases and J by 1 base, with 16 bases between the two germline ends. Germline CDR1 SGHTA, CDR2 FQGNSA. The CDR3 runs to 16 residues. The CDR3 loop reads CASSWGASGSYNEQFF. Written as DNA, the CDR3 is TGTGCCAGCAGTTGGGGGGCTAGCGGATCCTACAATGAGCAGTTCTTC.

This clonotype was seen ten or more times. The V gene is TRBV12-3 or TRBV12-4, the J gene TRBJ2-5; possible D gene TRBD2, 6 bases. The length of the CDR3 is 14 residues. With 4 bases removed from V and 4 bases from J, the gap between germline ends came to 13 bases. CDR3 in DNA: TGTGCCAGCAGTTGGAGGGTTAGCCGAGAGACCCAGTACTTC. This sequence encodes CASSWRVSRETQYF.

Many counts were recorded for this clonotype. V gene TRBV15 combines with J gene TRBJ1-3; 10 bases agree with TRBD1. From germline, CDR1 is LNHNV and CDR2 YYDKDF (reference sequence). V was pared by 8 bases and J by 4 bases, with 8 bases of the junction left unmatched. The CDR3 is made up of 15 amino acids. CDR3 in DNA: TGTGCCACCGACGCCGGGACAGGGGAGGGAAACACCATATATTTT. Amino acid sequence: CATDAGTGEGNTIYF. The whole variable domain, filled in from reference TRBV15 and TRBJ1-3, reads DAMVIQNPRYQVTQFGKPVTLSCSQTLNHNVMYWYQQKSSQAPKLLFHYYDKDFNNEADTPDNFQSRRPNTSFCFLDIRSPGLGDTAMYLCATDAGTGEGNTIYFGEGSWLTVV.

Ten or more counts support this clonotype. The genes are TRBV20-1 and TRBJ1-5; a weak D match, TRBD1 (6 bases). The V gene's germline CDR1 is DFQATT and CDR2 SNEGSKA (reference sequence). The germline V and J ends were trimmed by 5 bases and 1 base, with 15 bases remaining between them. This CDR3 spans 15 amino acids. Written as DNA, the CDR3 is TGCAGTGCTGGCTTGGGGGGGCAAAGCAATCAGCCCCAGCATTTT. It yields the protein CSAGLGGQSNQPQHF.

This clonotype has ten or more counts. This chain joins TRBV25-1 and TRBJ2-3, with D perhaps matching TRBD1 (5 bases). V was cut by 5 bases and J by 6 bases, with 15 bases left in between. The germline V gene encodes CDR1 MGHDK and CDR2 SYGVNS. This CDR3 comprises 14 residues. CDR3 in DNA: TGTGCCAGCAGTAACCCAGGGCGCTACGATACGCAGTATTTT. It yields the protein CASSNPGRYDTQYF.

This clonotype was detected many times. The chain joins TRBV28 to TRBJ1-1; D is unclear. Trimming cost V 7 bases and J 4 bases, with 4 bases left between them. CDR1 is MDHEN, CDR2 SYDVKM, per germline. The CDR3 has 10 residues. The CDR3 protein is CASTGTEAFF. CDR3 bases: TGTGCCAGCACAGGCACTGAAGCTTTCTTT.

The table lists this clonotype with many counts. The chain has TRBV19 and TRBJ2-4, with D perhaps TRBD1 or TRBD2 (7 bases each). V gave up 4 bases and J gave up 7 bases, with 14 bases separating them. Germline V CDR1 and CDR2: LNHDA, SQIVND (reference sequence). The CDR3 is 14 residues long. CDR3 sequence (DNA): TGTGCCAGTAGTACCCGACAGGGAGGGAACATTCAGTACTTC. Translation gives CASSTRQGGNIQYF.

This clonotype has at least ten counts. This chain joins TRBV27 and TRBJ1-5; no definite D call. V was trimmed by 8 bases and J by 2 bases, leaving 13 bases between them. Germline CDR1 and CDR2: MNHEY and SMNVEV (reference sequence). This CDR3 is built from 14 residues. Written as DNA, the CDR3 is TGTGCCAGCGACGAATCAGGAGGCAATCAGCCCCAGCATTTT. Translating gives CASDESGGNQPQHF.

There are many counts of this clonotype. CDR3 nucleotides: TGCGCCAGCAGCCCCTACCGTGGGTACCAAGAGACCCAGTACTTC. Its translation is CASSPYRGYQETQYF. V is TRBV4-3 and J is TRBJ2-5; D is unresolved. The germline gives CDR1 LGHNA, CDR2 YSLEER. The length of the CDR3 is 15 residues. V shed 4 bases and J shed 0 bases, with 12 bases lying between them.

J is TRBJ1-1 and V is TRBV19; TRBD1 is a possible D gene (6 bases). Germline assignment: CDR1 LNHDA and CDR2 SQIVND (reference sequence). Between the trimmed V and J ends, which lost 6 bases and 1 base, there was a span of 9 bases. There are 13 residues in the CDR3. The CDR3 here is CASRLGGNTEAFF. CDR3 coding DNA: TGTGCCAGTAGGTTAGGGGGGAACACTGAAGCTTTCTTT.

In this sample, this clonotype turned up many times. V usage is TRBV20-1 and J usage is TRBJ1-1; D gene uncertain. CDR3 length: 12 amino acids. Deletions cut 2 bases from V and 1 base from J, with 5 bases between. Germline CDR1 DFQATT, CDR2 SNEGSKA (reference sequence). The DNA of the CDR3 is TGCAGTGCTAGACAGGCGAACACTGAAGCTTTCTTT. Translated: CSARQANTEAFF.

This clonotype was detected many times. DNA for the CDR3: TGTGCCAGCAGCTCCTCGGCGGGATACTACGAGCAGTACTTC. The encoded protein is CASSSSAGYYEQYF. The V and J genes are TRBV6-5 and TRBJ2-7; tentative D call: TRBD2 (6 bases). The ends were cut back, 6 bases at V and 3 bases at J, with 15 bases in the middle. This CDR3 spans 14 amino acids. Germline values: CDR1 MNHEY, CDR2 SVGAGI.

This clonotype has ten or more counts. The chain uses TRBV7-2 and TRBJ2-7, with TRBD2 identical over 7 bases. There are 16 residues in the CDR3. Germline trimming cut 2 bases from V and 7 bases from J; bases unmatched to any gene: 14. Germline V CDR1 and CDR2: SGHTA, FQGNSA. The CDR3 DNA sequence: TGTGCCAGCAGCTTAAACTATGGCGGGGGAAGCGGTGAGCAGTACTTC. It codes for CASSLNYGGGSGEQYF. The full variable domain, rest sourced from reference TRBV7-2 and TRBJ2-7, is GAGVSQSPSNKVTEKGKDVELRCDPISGHTALYWYRQSLGQGLEFLIYFQGNSAPDKSGLPSDRFSAERTGGSVSTLTIQRTQQEDSAVYLCASSLNYGGGSGEQYFGPGTRLTVT.

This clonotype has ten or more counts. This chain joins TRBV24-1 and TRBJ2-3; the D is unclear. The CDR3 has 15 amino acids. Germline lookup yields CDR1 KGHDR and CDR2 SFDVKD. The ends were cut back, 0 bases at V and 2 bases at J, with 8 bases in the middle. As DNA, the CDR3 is TGTGCCACCAGTGATTTGAACCGGTACACAGATACGCAGTATTTT. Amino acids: CATSDLNRYTDTQYF.

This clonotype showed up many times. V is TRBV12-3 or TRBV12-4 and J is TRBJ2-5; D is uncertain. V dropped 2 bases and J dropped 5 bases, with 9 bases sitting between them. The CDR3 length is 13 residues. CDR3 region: CASSLSSEETQYF. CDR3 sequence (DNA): TGTGCCAGCAGTTTAAGTTCAGAGGAGACCCAGTACTTC.